This T cell receptor (beta chain) was sequenced for a study of T-cell reconstitution after alpha-beta-depleted transplantation in children. Only a few counts were recorded for this clonotype. Trimming left V 2 bases short and J 2 bases short, with 14 bases between. The germline V gene encodes CDR1 KGHSH and CDR2 LQKENI. CDR3 length: 16 amino acids. Construction of the TCRbeta library involved unique molecular identifiers. TCRdb redid the calling of the PCR reads with MiXCR, one entry per CDR3 protein. The repertoire holds 130,000 to 150,000 distinct CDR3 sequences, with about 8.8% as singletons. The TCR sequence derives from a female patient between 2 and 10 years old who had a stem cell transplant for congenital amegakaryocytic thrombocytopenia, so the T cells may come from the graft donor. The source material was PBMCs, mostly from graft donor cells, sampled 180 days after TCRalphabeta/CD19-depleted stem cell transplant. This rearrangement joins TRBV18 to TRBJ2-3, with D hard to call. As DNA, the CDR3 is TGTGCCAGCTCACCAGGGCCAGGCGGCGCCACAGATACGCAGTATTTT. This sequence encodes CASSPGPGGATDTQYF.